The 20 T cell receptor beta chains listed next were all sequenced from one sample in a study of post-analysis software for immune sequencing data. Study-wide results and caveats: Controls showed lower frequencies than patients for a few TRBV segments, and TRBV5-6, TRBV5-1 and TRBV20-1 were among these.

Their recognized antigens are unknown. Unique molecular identifiers were present in the TCR beta cDNA libraries. TCRdb re-called the PCR reads with MiXCR, one entry per CDR3 protein. This table holds about 800,000 distinct CDR3 sequences, 25% to 30% found once. Sequencing used blood. The receptors originated from a girl aged 10 to 17 with multiple sclerosis.

This clonotype came up a few times. J is TRBJ2-1 and V is TRBV20-1, with D possibly being TRBD1 (6 bases). The CDR3 sequence is 12 residues long. Between the trimmed V and J ends, which lost 5 bases and 6 bases, there was a span of 11 bases. Germline CDR1 and CDR2: DFQATT and SNEGSKA (reference sequence). CDR3 sequence reads: CSACRQVNEQFF. CDR3 nucleotides: TGCAGTGCTTGCCGACAGGTCAATGAGCAGTTCTTC.

This clonotype has a handful of counts. The V and J genes are TRBV27 and TRBJ2-6; D perhaps matches TRBD1 (5 bases). CDR1 MNHEY and CDR2 SMNVEV come from the germline V gene (reference sequence). The V gene lost 10 bases and the J gene lost 0 bases, with 16 bases spanning the gap. The CDR3 spans 16 residues. The CDR3 DNA follows: TGTGCCACCTCTGTACCAGGGCCCTCTGGGGCCAACGTCCTGACTTTC. It translates to CATSVPGPSGANVLTF.

The rearrangement joins TRBV6-5 to TRBJ1-1; D gene uncertain. Germline V gene sequence: CDR1 MNHEY, CDR2 SVGAGI. V shed 4 bases and J shed 1 base, with 13 bases lying between them. The CDR3 consists of 15 residues. CDR3 nucleotide sequence: TGTGCCAGCAGTTGGTCGCTTTTCGAGAACACTGAAGCTTTCTTT. It is translated as CASSWSLFENTEAFF.

The gene calls are TRBV9 and TRBJ1-5; 7 nucleotides align to TRBD1. Germline CDR1 and CDR2: SGDLS and YYNGEE. This CDR3 comprises 14 residues. V was pared by 0 bases and J by 9 bases, with 6 bases of the junction left unmatched. The CDR3 loop reads CASSVGRGGGPQHF. In nucleotides, the CDR3 is TGTGCCAGCAGCGTAGGCAGGGGGGGAGGGCCCCAGCATTTT.

The chain recombines TRBV6-5 with TRBJ1-1; no firm D call. CDR3 length: 14 amino acids. The germline gives CDR1 MNHEY, CDR2 SVGAGI. V shed 7 bases and J shed 1 base, with 13 bases lying between them. The CDR3 DNA reads TGTGCCAGCATCTGGAGAGGGTGGAACACTGAAGCTTTCTTT. Its translation is CASIWRGWNTEAFF.

The chain links TRBV20-1 to TRBJ2-3; 10 bases agree with TRBD1. The germline V gene encodes CDR1 DFQATT and CDR2 SNEGSKA (reference sequence). CDR3 size: 16 residues. Losses at the gene ends were 1 base for V and 2 bases for J; bases not matched to a gene: 6. DNA of the CDR3: TGCAGTGCTAGAGGACAGGACAGGGGGGACACAGATACGCAGTATTTT. Amino acids: CSARGQDRGDTDTQYF.

The table lists this clonotype with a few counts. This sequence joins TRBV7-6 and TRBJ2-1; D is undetermined. The V end was cut by 2 bases, the J end by 1 base, with 9 bases between. The CDR3 is 15 amino acids. The germline V gene has CDR1 SGHVS and CDR2 FNYEAQ. The CDR3 loop is CASSLLLGSYNEQFF. As DNA, the CDR3 is TGTGCCAGCAGCTTACTTTTGGGATCCTACAATGAGCAGTTCTTC.

A note on this clonotype: The junction does not match germline at one end; this may be a read error. This rearrangement joins TRBV7-2 to TRBJ2-7, with TRBD2 identical over 8 bases. Germline CDR1 SGHTA, CDR2 FQGNSA. The CDR3 contains 13 residues. Written as DNA, the CDR3 is TGTGCCGGCAGCTTGGGACTAGCCTACGAGCAGTACTTC. Its translation is CAGSLGLAYEQYF.

A few counts support this clonotype. The chain uses TRBV7-9 and TRBJ2-5, with a tentative D call TRBD1 (5 bases). Germline V gene lookup returns CDR1 SEHNR and CDR2 FQNEAQ (reference sequence). V lost 8 bases, J lost 4 bases, and 17 bases lay in between. The CDR3 is 14 residues long. The CDR3, as DNA: TGTGCCAGCTCAAACTTCCAGGGTACAGAGACCCAGTACTTC. Translation: CASSNFQGTETQYF.

This clonotype turned up a few times. At one boundary the junction diverges from the germline segment, which might be a read error. The chain recombines TRBV7-2 with TRBJ2-1, with 10 bases fitting TRBD2. There are 16 residues in the CDR3. Germline V gene lookup returns CDR1 SGHTA and CDR2 FQGNSA. CDR3: CASSAQTSGFYSEQFF. CDR3 in DNA: TGTGCCAGCAGCGCCCAGACTAGCGGGTTCTACAGTGAGCAGTTCTTC.

V usage is TRBV7-9 and J usage is TRBJ2-1, with 7 bases fitting TRBD1. CDR3 size: 14 residues. Unmatched junction bases numbered 5, after V lost 5 bases and J lost 4 bases. The germline CDR1 and CDR2 sequences are SEHNR and FQNEAQ (reference sequence). CDR3 amino acids: CASSPADRYNEQFF. The CDR3 DNA is TGTGCCAGCAGCCCCGCGGACAGGTACAATGAGCAGTTCTTC.

The chain couples TRBV7-2 to TRBJ2-3; 7 bases map to TRBD2. With V trimmed by 0 bases and J by 8 bases, 8 bases remained unmatched. The CDR3 has 15 residues. Germline assignment: CDR1 SGHTA and CDR2 FQGNSA. CDR3 residues: CASSLALGGMSTQYF. CDR3 in DNA: TGTGCCAGCAGCTTAGCGCTCGGGGGGATGAGTACGCAGTATTTT.

For the CDR3, the DNA is TGCGCCAGCAGCAGTACCGGGACAGGGACCCATGAGCAGTTCTTC. It specifies CASSSTGTGTHEQFF. The gene calls are TRBV5-1 and TRBJ2-1, with 9 bases identical to TRBD1. Germline CDR1 is SGHRS and CDR2 is YFSETQ. The junction had 10 bases not matched to a gene; V was cut back by 4 bases and J by 8 bases. CDR3 size: 15 residues.

Worth noting for this clonotype: A much larger clonotype is one base distant, so this may be a read error. V is TRBV29-1 and J is TRBJ2-3; either TRBD1 or TRBD2 may supply D (5 bases each). The germline CDR1 and CDR2 sequences are SQVTM and ANQGSEA. This CDR3 is 15 amino acids long. This chain's CDR3 is CGAQGTRSFADTQYF. Written as DNA, the CDR3 is TGCGGCGCGCAGGGAACTAGAAGTTTCGCAGATACGCAGTATTTT.

There are a few counts of this clonotype. The chain is built from TRBV7-9 and TRBJ1-5, with a weak D call TRBD1 (5 bases). CDR3 length equals 14 residues. With 1 base removed from V and 3 bases from J, the gap between germline ends came to 7 bases. Germline assignment: CDR1 SEHNR and CDR2 FQNEAQ (reference sequence). The CDR3 region is CASSLEQANQPQHF. DNA of the CDR3: TGTGCCAGCAGCTTAGAACAGGCCAATCAGCCCCAGCATTTT.

This clonotype has ten or more counts. The rearrangement joins TRBV29-1 to TRBJ2-1; perhaps TRBD1 as D (6 bases). The CDR3 contains 11 residues. CDR1 and CDR2 (germline): SQVTM, ANQGSEA. V shed 3 bases and J shed 7 bases, with 7 bases lying between them. The CDR3 region is CSVEGANEQFF. CDR3 DNA sequence: TGCAGCGTTGAGGGGGCTAATGAGCAGTTCTTC.

This clonotype was seen more than once but under ten times. The J gene is TRBJ2-5, the V gene TRBV7-2, with 13 nucleotides matching TRBD2. The CDR3 runs to 16 residues. Germline loops: CDR1 SGHTA, CDR2 FQGNSA. Unmatched junction bases numbered 6, after V lost 1 base and J lost 7 bases. CDR3 nucleotide sequence: TGTGCCAGCAGCTTAGATACTAGCGGGGGGGTGACGACCCAGTACTTC. Its protein product is CASSLDTSGGVTTQYF.

This chain uses TRBV6-5 with TRBJ1-5; D possibly corresponds to TRBD1 (5 bases). This CDR3 contains 18 residues. Per the germline V gene, CDR1 is MNHEY and CDR2 is SVGAGI. The ends were cut back, 0 bases at V and 0 bases at J, with 15 bases in the middle. The CDR3 DNA sequence: TGTGCCAGCAGTTACTCGAAGGAAGCAGGGTCTAGCAATCAGCCCCAGCATTTT. This translates into CASSYSKEAGSSNQPQHF.

The CDR3 DNA sequence: TGTGCCAGCAGCCGGGACACCGACTATGGCTACACCTTC. This translates into CASSRDTDYGYTF. V and J are TRBV7-9 and TRBJ1-2; tentative D call: TRBD1 (6 bases). The V gene lost 5 bases and the J gene lost 3 bases, with 10 bases spanning the gap. CDR1 and CDR2 from the germline V gene are SEHNR and FQNEAQ (reference sequence). This CDR3 has 13 amino acids.

The rearrangement links TRBV5-1 to TRBJ2-7, with a possible D match to TRBD1 (6 bases). Germline V gene data show CDR1 as SGHRS and CDR2 as YFSETQ. The CDR3 is 15 residues long. V was clipped by 4 bases and J by 3 bases, with 17 bases between them. The CDR3 sequence: CASSTTGTSVYEQYF. The CDR3 DNA follows: TGCGCCAGCAGCACTACCGGGACAAGCGTCTACGAGCAGTACTTC.